This is a list of T cell receptor beta chains from one sample in a study of T-cell reconstitution after alpha-beta-depleted transplantation in children. TCRdb re-called the PCR reads with MiXCR, one entry per CDR3 protein. Found here are just under 350,000 distinct CDR3 sequences, roughly 17% of them singletons; the top ten hold around 43%. The sample here was PBMCs, mostly from graft donor cells, taken 360 days after TCRalphabeta/CD19-depleted stem cell transplant. These receptors all stem from a male patient under 10 years old who had a stem cell transplant for acute lymphoblastic leukemia, so the T cells may come from the graft donor. The CDR3 runs from the conserved cysteine through the conserved F or W. Fields, in order: J gene, D gene, clone size, V gene, CDR3 protein, CDR3 DNA. A D gene is named only where the DNA matches it firmly. Expanded clones get a size class; other rows say once, few or many, or leave the size out.

>TRBJ2-2|-|-|TRBV4-3
CASSRKGDTGELFF
TGCGCCAGCAGCCGAAAGGGGGACACCGGGGAGCTGTTTTTT
>TRBJ2-5|TRBD2|few|TRBV5-1
CASSLATSGTIQETQYF
TGCGCCAGCAGCTTGGCCACTAGCGGGACCATCCAAGAGACCCAGTACTTC
>TRBJ1-1|-|-|TRBV4-3
CASSISVGTEAFF
TGCGCCAGCAGCATTTCGGTGGGTACTGAAGCTTTCTTT
>TRBJ2-5|-|-|TRBV4-2
CASSPPNQETQYF
TGTGCCAGCAGCCCCCCCAACCAAGAGACCCAGTACTTC
>TRBJ2-1|TRBD2|few|TRBV12-3/TRBV12-4
CASTLDGLAGRNEQFF
TGTGCCAGCACCCTAGATGGACTAGCGGGACGGAATGAGCAGTTCTTC
>TRBJ2-7|-|-|TRBV12-3/TRBV12-4
CASSPRLVGGLNYEQYF
TGTGCCAGCAGTCCCCGTCTGGTCGGGGGGCTAAACTACGAGCAGTACTTC
>TRBJ2-3|-|many|TRBV12-3/TRBV12-4
CASRQGPTDTQYF
TGTGCCAGCAGGCAGGGGCCCACAGATACGCAGTATTTT
>TRBJ2-5|-|-|TRBV20-1
CSARDPHGTEETQYF
TGCAGTGCTAGAGACCCCCATGGCACCGAAGAGACCCAGTACTTC
>TRBJ2-7|-|many|TRBV28
CASSPLPDSKIYEQYF
TGTGCCAGCAGTCCCCTGCCGGACAGCAAAATCTACGAGCAGTACTTC
>TRBJ2-5|-|many|TRBV10-3
CAISESESFQETQYF
TGTGCCATCAGTGAGTCGGAGTCTTTTCAAGAGACCCAGTACTTC
>TRBJ2-7|TRBD2|-|TRBV20-1
CSAYRLAGAQHFYEQYF
TGCAGTGCTTACCGACTAGCGGGAGCCCAACATTTCTACGAGCAGTACTTC
>TRBJ2-3|TRBD2|few|TRBV12-3/TRBV12-4
CASSPPAVAGFRTDTQYF
TGTGCCAGCAGCCCCCCAGCGGTAGCGGGATTTCGCACAGATACGCAGTATTTT
>TRBJ1-1|-|-|TRBV18
CASSPVLSNTEAFF
TGTGCCAGCTCACCGGTTCTTTCAAACACTGAAGCTTTCTTT
>TRBJ2-1|TRBD2|-|TRBV6-2/TRBV6-3
CASRSTSRNEQFF
TGTGCCAGCAGATCGACTAGCCGCAATGAGCAGTTCTTC
>TRBJ2-1|TRBD2|-|TRBV11-2
CASSLDRRAGDLSSYNEQFF
TGTGCCAGCAGCTTAGATCGTCGTGCGGGAGACTTGAGCTCCTACAATGAGCAGTTCTTC
>TRBJ1-2|TRBD1|-|TRBV10-3
CAIRTGVSNYGYTF
TGTGCCATCAGAACAGGGGTATCCAACTATGGCTACACCTTC
>TRBJ2-3|-|many|TRBV28
CASSLPSGRDTQYF
TGTGCCAGCAGTTTACCCTCAGGGCGGGATACGCAGTATTTT
>TRBJ2-4|-|many|TRBV20-1
CSARVTKNIQYF
TGCAGTGCTAGGGTAACCAAAAACATTCAGTACTTC
>TRBJ2-1|TRBD2|many|TRBV6-5
CASRIRLAVYNEQFF
TGTGCCAGCAGGATTCGACTAGCGGTCTACAATGAGCAGTTCTTC
>TRBJ2-7|TRBD2|few|TRBV4-3
CASSQEASGHYEQYF
TGCGCCAGCAGCCAAGAGGCTAGCGGCCATTACGAGCAGTACTTC
>TRBJ2-5|TRBD1|few|TRBV11-2
CASSLVGQGAETQYF
TGTGCCAGCAGCTTAGTTGGGCAGGGGGCAGAGACCCAGTACTTC
>TRBJ2-5|-|-|TRBV10-3
CAARKQGEETQYF
TGTGCCGCGCGGAAGCAAGGGGAAGAGACCCAGTACTTC
>TRBJ2-1|-|many|TRBV12-3/TRBV12-4
CASNIRRTYNEQFF
TGTGCCAGCAATATCCGACGTACATACAATGAGCAGTTCTTC
>TRBJ1-1|-|few|TRBV7-6
CASSPHRDRNTEAFF
TGTGCCAGCAGCCCACACAGGGATCGGAACACTGAAGCTTTCTTT
>TRBJ1-1|TRBD1|many|TRBV29-1
CSVGTGGSEAFF
TGCAGCGTGGGGACAGGGGGATCTGAAGCTTTCTTT
>TRBJ1-2|-|few|TRBV29-1
CSVEGALYGYTF
TGCAGCGTTGAGGGGGCTCTCTATGGCTACACCTTC
>TRBJ1-1|-|many|TRBV6-9
CASSYYPHRLNTEAFF
TGTGCCAGCAGTTATTATCCCCACAGGCTGAACACTGAAGCTTTCTTT
>TRBJ2-7|-|-|TRBV7-9
CASSPEGGEQYF
TGTGCCAGCAGCCCGGAAGGAGGCGAGCAGTACTTC
>TRBJ2-2|TRBD2|few|TRBV28
CASSWGGYTGELFF
TGTGCCAGCAGTTGGGGAGGGTACACCGGGGAGCTGTTTTTT
>TRBJ2-5|-|-|TRBV6-5
CASSSFAGAQETQYF
TGTGCCAGCAGTTCCTTTGCGGGGGCCCAAGAGACCCAGTACTTC
>TRBJ1-2|-|-|TRBV6-5
CASSWGYGYTF
TGTGCCAGCAGTTGGGGATATGGCTACACCTTC
>TRBJ2-1|TRBD2|many|TRBV5-1
CASSFNSGTNEQFF
TGCGCCAGCAGCTTCAATAGCGGGACCAATGAGCAGTTCTTC
>TRBJ2-1|-|many|TRBV28
CATPGPGGNEQFF
TGTGCCACCCCGGGACCCGGAGGCAATGAGCAGTTCTTC
>TRBJ1-3|-|many|TRBV12-3/TRBV12-4
CASSTSSGNTIYF
TGTGCCAGCAGTACGAGCTCTGGAAACACCATATATTTT
>TRBJ2-1|TRBD2|-|TRBV6-1
CASSPGLAAYNEQFF
TGTGCCAGCAGTCCGGGACTAGCTGCCTACAATGAGCAGTTCTTC
>TRBJ1-6|-|few|TRBV14
CASSGTAGNSPLHF
TGTGCCAGCAGCGGGACCGCGGGTAATTCACCCCTCCACTTT
>TRBJ1-4|-|-|TRBV18
CASSPRDGNEKLFF
TGTGCCAGCTCACCACGGGACGGGAATGAAAAACTGTTTTTT
>TRBJ2-7|TRBD2|-|TRBV27
CASSVSSGRIVYEQYF
TGTGCCAGCAGTGTGTCTAGCGGGAGGATCGTCTACGAGCAGTACTTC
>TRBJ1-5|-|few|TRBV12-3/TRBV12-4
CASSFGGNSNQPQHF
TGTGCCAGCAGTTTCGGGGGGAATAGCAATCAGCCCCAGCATTTT
>TRBJ1-1|-|few|TRBV5-1
CASSIWLNTEAFF
TGCGCCAGCAGCATCTGGTTGAACACTGAAGCTTTCTTT
>TRBJ1-1|TRBD1|many|TRBV28
CASSLSGTGSIEAFF
TGTGCCAGCAGCCTCTCCGGGACAGGGAGTATTGAAGCTTTCTTT
>TRBJ2-7|-|few|TRBV7-9
CASSLGPVSYF
TGTGCCAGCAGCCTTGGGCCAGTATCGTACTTC
>TRBJ1-3|-|-|TRBV4-3
CASSLSPHTSSSGNTIYF
TGCGCCAGCAGCCTCTCCCCTCACACAAGCTCCTCTGGAAACACCATATATTTT
>TRBJ2-3|-|-|TRBV12-3/TRBV12-4
CTFRFSRDLSRADTQYF
TGTACCTTCAGATTCTCCCGGGACTTGAGTCGGGCGGATACGCAGTATTTT
>TRBJ2-3|-|-|TRBV2
CASDSTDTQYF
TGTGCCAGCGACAGCACAGATACGCAGTATTTT
>TRBJ2-7|-|-|TRBV7-2
CTSSLPSADYEQYF
TGTACCAGCAGCTTACCTAGCGCCGACTACGAGCAGTACTTC
>TRBJ2-2|-|few|TRBV7-8
CASGWVGELFF
TGTGCCAGCGGATGGGTCGGGGAGCTGTTTTTT
>TRBJ2-5|-|-|TRBV20-1
CSAPGPSEETQYF
TGCAGTGCCCCGGGGCCTAGCGAGGAGACCCAGTACTTC
>TRBJ1-2|-|-|TRBV28
CASNRSVYGYTF
TGTGCCAGCAATAGATCGGTCTATGGCTACACCTTC
>TRBJ2-3|-|-|TRBV7-6
CASSFSLANTDTQYF
TGTGCCAGCAGCTTCAGCCTAGCGAACACAGATACGCAGTATTTT
>TRBJ1-2|-|few|TRBV11-2
CASSSMPGSYGYTF
TGTGCCAGCAGCTCGATGCCAGGAAGCTATGGCTACACCTTC
>TRBJ2-5|TRBD1|few|TRBV7-7
CASSLAPDRWETQYF
TGTGCTAGCAGCTTAGCGCCGGACAGGTGGGAGACCCAGTACTTC
>TRBJ1-5|-|few|TRBV6-2/TRBV6-3
CASSYRRGSGNQPQHF
TGTGCCAGCAGTTACCGTAGGGGGTCGGGCAATCAGCCCCAGCATTTT
>TRBJ2-5|-|-|TRBV7-2
CASSLAHPVHQETQYF
TGTGCCAGCAGCTTGGCACACCCAGTACACCAAGAGACCCAGTACTTC
>TRBJ2-3|-|few|TRBV30
CAWSVLDTQYF
TGTGCCTGGAGTGTGTTAGATACGCAGTATTTT
>TRBJ2-5|-|-|TRBV4-1
CASSQGLGETQYF
TGCGCCAGCAGCCAAGGACTAGGGGAGACCCAGTACTTC
>TRBJ2-7|-|many|TRBV29-1
CSVANDSYEQYF
TGCAGCGTTGCGAATGACTCCTACGAGCAGTACTTC
>TRBJ2-7|-|-|TRBV9
CASSVSFGNYEQYF
TGTGCCAGCAGCGTAAGCTTCGGAAACTACGAGCAGTACTTC
>TRBJ2-7|TRBD2|-|TRBV7-2
CASSSRTGTNTYEQYF
TGTGCCAGCAGCTCAAGGACGGGGACTAACACCTACGAGCAGTACTTC